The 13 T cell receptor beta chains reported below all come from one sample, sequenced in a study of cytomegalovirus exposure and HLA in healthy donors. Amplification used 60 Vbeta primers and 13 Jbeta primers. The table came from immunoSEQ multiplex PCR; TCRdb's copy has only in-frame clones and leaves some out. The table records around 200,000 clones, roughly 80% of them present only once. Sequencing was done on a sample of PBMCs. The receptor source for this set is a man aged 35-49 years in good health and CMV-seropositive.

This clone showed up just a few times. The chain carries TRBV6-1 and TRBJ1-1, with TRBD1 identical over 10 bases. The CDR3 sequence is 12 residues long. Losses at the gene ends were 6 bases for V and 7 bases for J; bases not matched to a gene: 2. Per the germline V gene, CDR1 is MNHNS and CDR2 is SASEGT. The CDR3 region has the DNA TGTGCCAGCAGAGGGACAGGGGATGAAGCTTTCTTT. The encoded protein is CASRGTGDEAFF.

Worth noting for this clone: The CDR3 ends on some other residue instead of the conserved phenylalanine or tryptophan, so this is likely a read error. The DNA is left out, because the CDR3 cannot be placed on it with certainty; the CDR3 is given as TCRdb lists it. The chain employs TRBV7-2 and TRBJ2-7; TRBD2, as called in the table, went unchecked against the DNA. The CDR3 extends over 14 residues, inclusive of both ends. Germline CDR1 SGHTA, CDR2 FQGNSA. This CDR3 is CASSREARTSGPIL.

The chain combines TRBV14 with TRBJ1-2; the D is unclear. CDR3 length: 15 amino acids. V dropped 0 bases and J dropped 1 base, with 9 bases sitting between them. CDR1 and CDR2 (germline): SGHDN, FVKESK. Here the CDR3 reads CASSQDLLSNYGYTF. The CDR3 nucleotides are TGTGCCAGCAGCCAAGATCTCCTCAGTAACTATGGCTACACCTTC.

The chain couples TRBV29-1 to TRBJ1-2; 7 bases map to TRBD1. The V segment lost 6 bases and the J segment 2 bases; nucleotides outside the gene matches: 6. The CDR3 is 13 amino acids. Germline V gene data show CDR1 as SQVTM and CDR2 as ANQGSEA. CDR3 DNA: TGCAGCGTCCCCGCGGGACAGAACTATGGCTACACCTTC. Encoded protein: CSVPAGQNYGYTF.

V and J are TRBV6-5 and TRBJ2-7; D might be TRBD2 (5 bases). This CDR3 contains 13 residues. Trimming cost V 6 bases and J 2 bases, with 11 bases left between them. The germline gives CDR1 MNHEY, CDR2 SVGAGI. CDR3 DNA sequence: TGTGCCAGCAGGCGGAGGTCTGCCTACGAGCAGTACTTC. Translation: CASRRRSAYEQYF.

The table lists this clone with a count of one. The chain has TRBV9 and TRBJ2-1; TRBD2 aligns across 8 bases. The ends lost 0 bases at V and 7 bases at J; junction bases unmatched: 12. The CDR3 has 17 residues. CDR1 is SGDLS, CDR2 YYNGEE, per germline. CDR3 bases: TGTGCCAGCAGCGTAGCTCTCGGGGGGGCCGGTACGAATGAGCAGTTCTTC. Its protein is CASSVALGGAGTNEQFF.

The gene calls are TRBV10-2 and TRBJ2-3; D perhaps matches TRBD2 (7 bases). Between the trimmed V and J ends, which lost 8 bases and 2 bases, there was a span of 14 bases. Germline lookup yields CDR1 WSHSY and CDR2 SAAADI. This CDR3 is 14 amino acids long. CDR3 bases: TGCGCCAGCCTTCACGGGGGGCTCACAGATACGCAGTATTTT. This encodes CASLHGGLTDTQYF.

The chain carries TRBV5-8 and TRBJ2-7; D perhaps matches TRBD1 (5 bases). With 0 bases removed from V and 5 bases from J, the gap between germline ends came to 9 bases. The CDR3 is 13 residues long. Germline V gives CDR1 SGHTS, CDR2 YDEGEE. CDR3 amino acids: CASSLVQGHEQYF. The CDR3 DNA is TGTGCCAGCAGCTTGGTGCAGGGCCACGAGCAGTACTTC.

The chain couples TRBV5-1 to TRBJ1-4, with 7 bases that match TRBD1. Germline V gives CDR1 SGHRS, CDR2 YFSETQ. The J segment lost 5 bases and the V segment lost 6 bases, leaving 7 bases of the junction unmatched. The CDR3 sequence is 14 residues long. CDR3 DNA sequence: TGCGCCAGCACCCCCGGGACAGCGAATGAAAAACTGTTTTTT. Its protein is CASTPGTANEKLFF.

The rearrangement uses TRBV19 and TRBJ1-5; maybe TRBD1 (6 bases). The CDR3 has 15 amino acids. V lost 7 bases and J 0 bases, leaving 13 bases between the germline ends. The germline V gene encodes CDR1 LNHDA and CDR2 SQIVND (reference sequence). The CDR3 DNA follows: TGTGCCAGTACTTCACAGGGATATAGCAATCAGCCCCAGCATTTT. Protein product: CASTSQGYSNQPQHF. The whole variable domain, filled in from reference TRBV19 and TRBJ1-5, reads DGGITQSPKYLFRKEGQNVTLSCEQNLNHDAMYWYRQDPGQGLRLIYYSQIVNDFQKGDIAEGYSVSREKKESFPLTVTSAQKNPTAFYLCASTSQGYSNQPQHFGDGTRLSIL.

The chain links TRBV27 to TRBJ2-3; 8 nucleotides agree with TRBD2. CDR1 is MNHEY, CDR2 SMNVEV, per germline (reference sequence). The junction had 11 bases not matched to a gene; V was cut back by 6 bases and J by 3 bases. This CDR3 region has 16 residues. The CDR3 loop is CASRWSGGTFTDTQYF. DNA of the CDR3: TGTGCCAGCAGATGGAGCGGGGGTACCTTTACAGATACGCAGTATTTT.

The CDR3 DNA reads as TGTGCCAGCAGCTTTTCGACAGGGCCGAACACCGGGGAGCTGTTTTTT. It encodes CASSFSTGPNTGELFF. The genes are TRBV13 and TRBJ2-2; 7 positions agree with TRBD1. From germline, CDR1 is PRHDT and CDR2 FYEKMQ (reference sequence). V trimming: 3 bases; J trimming: 0 bases; junction bases outside the gene matches: 4. This CDR3 spans 16 amino acids. Filled out from reference TRBV13 and TRBJ2-2, the complete variable domain reads AAGVIQSPRHLIKEKRETATLKCYPIPRHDTVYWYQQGPGQDPQFLISFYEKMQSDKGSIPDRFSAQQFSDYHSELNMSSLELGDSALYFCASSFSTGPNTGELFFGEGSRLTVL.

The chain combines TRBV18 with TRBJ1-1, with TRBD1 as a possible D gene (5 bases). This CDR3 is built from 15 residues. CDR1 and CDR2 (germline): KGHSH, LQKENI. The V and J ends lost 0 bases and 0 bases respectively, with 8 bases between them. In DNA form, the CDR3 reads TGTGCCAGCTCACCACCGGGACTCATGAACACTGAAGCTTTCTTT. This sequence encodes CASSPPGLMNTEAFF. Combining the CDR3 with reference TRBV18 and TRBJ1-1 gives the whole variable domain NAGVMQNPRHLVRRRGQEARLRCSPMKGHSHVYWYRQLPEEGLKFMVYLQKENIIDESGMPKERFSAEFPKEGPSILRIQQVVRGDSAAYFCASSPPGLMNTEAFFGQGTRLTVV.